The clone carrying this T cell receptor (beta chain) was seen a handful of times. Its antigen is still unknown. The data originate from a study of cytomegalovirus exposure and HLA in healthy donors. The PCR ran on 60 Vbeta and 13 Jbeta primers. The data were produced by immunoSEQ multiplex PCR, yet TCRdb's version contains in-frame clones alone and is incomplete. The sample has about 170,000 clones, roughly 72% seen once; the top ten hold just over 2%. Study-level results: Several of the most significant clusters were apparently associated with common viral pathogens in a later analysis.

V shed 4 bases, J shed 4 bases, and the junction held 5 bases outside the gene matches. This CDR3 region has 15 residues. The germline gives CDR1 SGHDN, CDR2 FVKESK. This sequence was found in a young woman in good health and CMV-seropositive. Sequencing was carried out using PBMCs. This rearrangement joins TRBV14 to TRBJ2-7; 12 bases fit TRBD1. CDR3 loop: CASSRQGQGAYEQYF. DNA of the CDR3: TGTGCCAGCAGCCGTCAGGGACAGGGGGCTTACGAGCAGTACTTC. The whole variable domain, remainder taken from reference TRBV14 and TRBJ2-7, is EAGVTQFPSHSVIEKGQTVTLRCDPISGHDNLYWYRRVMGKEIKFLLHFVKESKQDESGMPNNRFLAERTGGTYSTLKVQPAELEDSGVYFCASSRQGQGAYEQYFGPGTRLTVT.